This T cell receptor beta chain derives from a study of T cell repertoires in cytomegalovirus infection. The sample holds a few counts of this clonotype. What it binds is unknown. MiXCR, run by TCRdb on the reads, gives a single entry per CDR3 protein. The sample lists a few hundred thousand distinct CDR3 sequences, about 40% seen once, with about 48% in the top ten. Per germline, CDR1 SGHTA and CDR2 FQGNSA. The CDR3 is 16 residues long. Trimming left V 6 bases short and J 0 bases short, with 15 bases between. The sequencing used cultured PBMCs, collected from culture after CMV antigen stimulation. The chain recombines TRBV7-2 with TRBJ1-3; tentative D call: TRBD1 (5 bases). The source of this sequence is a human donor in good health (CMV status not recorded). Some clones in this sample may be carry-over from other donors' samples. The CDR3 DNA is TGTGCCAGCAGATCCCCTTGGGGCTACTCTGGAAACACCATATATTTT. Its translation is CASRSPWGYSGNTIYF.